This T cell receptor (beta chain) was documented in a study of T cells expressing NK-cell markers (dated by TCRdb to the early 2020s). General notes on the study: TCR beta-chain repertoires were profiled in sorted CD3+CD56+NKG2C+, CD3+CD56+NKG2C- and CD3+CD56-NKG2C+ T-cell subsets from several donors. Seven of the eight sequenced donors were HCMV-seropositive and one was HCMV-seronegative. The eight sequenced donors were randomly selected healthy volunteers, three men and five women. Sequencing of the libraries produced 2 x 150 bp reads on Illumina HiSeq 2000/2500, MiSeq or NextSeq.

For this clonotype: The antigen it recognizes is unknown.

Sequencing was performed on an Illumina HiSeq 2000. TCR beta cDNA libraries were prepared using 5'RACE template switching, which introduced a universal primer site and unique molecular identifiers. Synthesis of cDNA was primed from the TCR beta constant segment and was followed by two consecutive PCR amplification steps. The authors processed their data as follows. MIGEC was used to demultiplex reads and group reads by UMI, and MiTCR was used to assemble and quantify clonotypes. To exclude erroneous sequences, any TCR cDNA sequence not supported by at least two reads was discarded. The tcR package was used for downstream repertoire analysis, with clonotypes matched between fractions based on CDR3 nucleotide sequence plus V segment. Antigen specificity was annotated against VDJdb with VDJmatch, allowing one amino acid substitution in CDR3. After TCRdb reprocessed the reads, each CDR3 protein sequence was kept as one row, without DNA. None of the V and J calls come from the authors' own analysis; TCRdb made them. The sample's clone listing holds about 380,000 distinct CDR3 sequences. The top ten constitute roughly 5.2% of the sample.

Findings and caveats that apply to the study as a whole: Those dominant clonotypes were again the most abundant among CD3+CD56-NKG2C+ cells in a handful of donors, at roughly 25-65%. For several donors, the dominant CD3+CD56+NKG2C+ clonotypes were among the top 10 CD8+ clonotypes and accounted for 1.0-7.0% of CD8+ T cells. Whether the expanded NKG2C-expressing T cell clones were specific for HCMV antigens was left unclear.

To determine HCMV serostatus, a commercial ELISA kit was used to detect HCMV-specific IgG in serum. Peripheral blood mononuclear cells were isolated from blood by Ficoll density gradient centrifugation. What was sequenced was blood T cells: a sorted CD56 or NKG2C T cell subset, CD4+ or CD8+ T cells, or bulk PBMC T cells (not recorded which). This clonotype originated in a man aged 18 to 69 in good health.

The CDR3 protein is CSVVTGLNPRYTF. The receptor chain draws on TRBV29-1 and TRBJ1-2. Its CDR3 holds 13 amino acids, cysteine through phenylalanine. DNA for this receptor is not on file. CDR1 and CDR2 (SQVTM, ANQGSEA) derive from the germline V gene.